This T cell receptor beta chain was found in a study of cytomegalovirus exposure and HLA in healthy donors. Use of 60 Vbeta and 13 Jbeta primers characterized the PCR. Here immunoSEQ multiplex PCR was the method, and the copy in TCRdb shows in-frame clones only, minus some. The sample records tens of thousands of clones, 78% being singletons. V shed 2 bases and J 0 bases; nucleotides not matched to a gene: 12. The CDR3 has 19 residues. Germline V gene data show CDR1 as SGHKS and CDR2 as YYEKEE (reference sequence). In this sample, this clone turned up a few times. Sequences were obtained from PBMCs. The clonotype was recovered from a man aged 40-50 years in good health and CMV-seronegative. This sequence joins TRBV5-5 and TRBJ2-7; TRBD1 agrees at 12 bases. The CDR3 region has the DNA TGTGCCAGCAGCTTAAAGGGGGACAGGGGGCTTTTTTACTCCTACGAGCAGTACTTC. This sequence encodes CASSLKGDRGLFYSYEQYF. The full variable domain, with the rest looked up from reference TRBV5-5 and TRBJ2-7, is DAGVTQSPTHLIKTRGQQVTLRCSPISGHKSVSWYQQVLGQGPQFIFQYYEKEERGRGNFPDRFSARQFPNYSSELNVNALLLGDSALYLCASSLKGDRGLFYSYEQYFGPGTRLTVT.